Listed here is a single T cell receptor beta chain. The CDR3 spans 16 residues. Per germline, CDR1 MGHRA and CDR2 YSYEKL. Trimming cost V 0 bases and J 2 bases; bases outside gene matches: 5. TCRdb keeps only in-frame clones here, not all; method: immunoSEQ multiplex PCR. The sample carries about 140,000 clones, 60% to 85% recorded once. The data stem from a study of blood T cell repertoires in COVID-19. The chain employs TRBV4-1 and TRBJ2-3; TRBD1 matches at 7 bases. Sequences were obtained from peripheral blood. This TCR was recovered from a man aged 50-59 years with acute or convalescent COVID-19. The CDR3 here is CASSQEDRSYTDTQYF. The DNA for the CDR3 is TGCGCCAGCAGCCAAGAGGACAGGTCCTACACAGATACGCAGTATTTT.